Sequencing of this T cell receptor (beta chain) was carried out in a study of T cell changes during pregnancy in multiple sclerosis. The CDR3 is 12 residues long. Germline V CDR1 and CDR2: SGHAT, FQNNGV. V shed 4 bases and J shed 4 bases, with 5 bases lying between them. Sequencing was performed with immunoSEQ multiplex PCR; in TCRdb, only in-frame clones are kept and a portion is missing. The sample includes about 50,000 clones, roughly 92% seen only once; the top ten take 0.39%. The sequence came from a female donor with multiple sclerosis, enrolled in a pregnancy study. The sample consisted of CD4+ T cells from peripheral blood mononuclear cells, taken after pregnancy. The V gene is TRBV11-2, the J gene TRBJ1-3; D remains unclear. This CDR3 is CASSSGGNTIYF. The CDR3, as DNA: TGTGCCAGCAGCTCGGGGGGAAACACCATATATTTT.